This T cell receptor (beta chain) originates from a study of blood T cell repertoires in COVID-19. Assay: immunoSEQ multiplex PCR; the TCRdb copy retains only in-frame clones and omits some. This sample has about 210,000 clones, with roughly 86% found just once. All enrollees were roughly 18 to 100 years old and from fewer than 25 US areas. This TCR was sampled from a man between 18 and 29 years old with acute COVID-19. The sample consisted of PBMCs or T cells enriched from blood (not recorded which).

CDR3 nucleotide sequence: TGTGCCAGCAGCCCAGGACAACGCTGGAATGGCTACACCTTC. It is translated as CASSPGQRWNGYTF. This sequence joins TRBV9 and TRBJ1-2, with D possibly TRBD1 on 5 matching bases. The V end lost 4 bases, the J end lost 6 bases, and 16 bases lay between the germline ends. In germline, CDR1 is SGDLS, CDR2 YYNGEE. The CDR3 runs to 14 residues.